Below, 7 T cell receptor beta chains from the same sample are listed, as sequenced in a study of T cells in Graves' hyperthyroidism and ophthalmopathy. TCR beta CDR3 region amplification was performed from RNA transcripts. An initial round of RT-PCR targeting the TCR CDR3 relied on the HTBI primer set. TCRdb called the multiplex PCR reads again in MiXCR, with one record for every CDR3 protein. Here the sample spans around 300,000 distinct CDR3 sequences, 20% to 25% being singletons. Sequenced sample: blood. The origin of the receptors is a man younger than 45 with Graves' ophthalmopathy.

This clonotype was counted many times. The genes are TRBV30 and TRBJ1-1; D is uncertain. The CDR3 length is 15 residues. CDR1 is GTSNPN and CDR2 is SVGIG in the germline V gene (reference sequence). The V gene lost 3 bases and the J gene lost 2 bases, with 16 bases spanning the gap. The CDR3 reads CAWRPGPGRNTEAFF. CDR3 in DNA: TGTGCCTGGAGACCCGGACCCGGCAGAAACACTGAAGCTTTCTTT.

This clonotype occurred many times. The chain carries TRBV18 and TRBJ2-1; 9 nucleotides match TRBD2. This CDR3 has 16 amino acids. Germline CDR1 reads KGHSH; CDR2 reads LQKENI. J lost 4 bases, V lost 4 bases, and 8 bases had no gene match. CDR3 sequence: CASSLTGTSRYNEQFF. CDR3 nucleotide sequence: TGTGCCAGCTCACTCACCGGGACTAGCAGATACAATGAGCAGTTCTTC.

About this clonotype: A much larger clone sits a single nucleotide away, making a read error possible. The V and J genes are TRBV3-1 and TRBJ2-1, with 7 bases fitting TRBD2. CDR1 and CDR2 from the germline V gene are LGHDT and YNNKEL (reference sequence). The V segment lost 2 bases and the J segment 11 bases; nucleotides outside the gene matches: 9. This CDR3 spans 14 amino acids. CDR3 protein: CASSQRGRSGKQFF. The CDR3 nucleotides are TGTGCCAGCAGCCAACGCGGGAGAAGCGGTAAGCAGTTCTTC.

This clonotype was recorded many times. V is TRBV12-3 or TRBV12-4 and J is TRBJ2-3; D is undetermined. The CDR3 extends over 14 amino acids. V lost 3 bases and J 0 bases, leaving 7 bases between the germline ends. As DNA, the CDR3 is TGTGCCAGCAGTTTCGGTCATAGCACAGATACGCAGTATTTT. It codes for CASSFGHSTDTQYF.

This clonotype showed up just a few times. CDR3 region: CASSLGTETTGELFF. The CDR3 nucleotides are TGCGCCAGCAGCTTGGGGACTGAGACCACCGGGGAGCTGTTTTTT. The chain links TRBV5-1 to TRBJ2-2; perhaps TRBD2 as D (5 bases). The V end lost 0 bases, the J end lost 4 bases, and 10 bases lay between the germline ends. The CDR3 has 15 amino acids. CDR1 and CDR2 from the germline V gene are SGHRS and YFSETQ.

The chain recombines TRBV5-8 with TRBJ2-1; D could derive from TRBD1 or TRBD2 (5 bases each). Trimming took 6 bases from V and 4 from J, leaving 20 bases between them. Germline loops: CDR1 SGHTS, CDR2 YDEGEE. The CDR3 contains 16 residues. The DNA for the CDR3 is TGTGCCAGCACCGAACAGCCGGGACCCAGATACAATGAGCAGTTCTTC. Protein product: CASTEQPGPRYNEQFF.

The rearrangement joins TRBV29-1 to TRBJ1-1; 8 nucleotides match TRBD1. CDR1 and CDR2 from the germline V gene are SQVTM and ANQGSEA. V lost 4 bases and J lost 2; bases outside the gene matches: 3. This CDR3 is built from 13 residues. In DNA, the CDR3 is TGCAGCGTTGTCGGACAGGGCAACACTGAAGCTTTCTTT. Protein: CSVVGQGNTEAFF.